This entry lists 27 T cell receptor beta chains sequenced from one sample in a study of T cell repertoires in ileal Crohn's disease. Some clones are missing from TCRdb's copy, which holds only in-frame ones; the method was immunoSEQ multiplex PCR. This sample yields roughly 15,000 clones, of which roughly 78% are seen a single time; 4.2% belongs to the top ten. The sample taken for sequencing was ileal tissue. These receptors all come from an adult with Crohn's disease.

This chain links TRBV2 with TRBJ2-1; the D gene is possibly TRBD2 (6 bases). Germline lookup yields CDR1 SNHLY and CDR2 FYNNEI. The CDR3 has 15 amino acids. The V and J ends lost 2 bases and 8 bases respectively, with 16 bases between them. The DNA for the CDR3 is TGTGCCAGCAGTGAATTAGGACTAACAAACGATGAGCAGTTCTTC. Residues: CASSELGLTNDEQFF.

The chain has TRBV29-1 and TRBJ1-4; 9 bases match TRBD1. V lost 7 bases, J lost 8 bases, and 5 bases stayed unmatched. CDR3 length equals 12 residues. From germline, CDR1 is SQVTM and CDR2 ANQGSEA. CDR3 nucleotides: TGCAGCGGAACAGGGGGCGGAGAAAAACTGTTTTTT. It translates to CSGTGGGEKLFF.

This clone was counted between two and nine times. The genes are TRBV7-2 and TRBJ1-5, with 8 bases lining up with TRBD1. Trimming took 1 base from V and 4 from J; bases not matched to a gene: 6. The V gene's germline CDR1 is SGHTA and CDR2 FQGNSA. This CDR3 has 16 residues. This chain's CDR3 is CASSLVAGGGNQPQHF. CDR3 nucleotide sequence: TGTGCCAGCAGCTTAGTAGCAGGGGGCGGAAATCAGCCCCAGCATTTT.

The chain uses TRBV2 and TRBJ1-2; D may be TRBD1 (5 bases). Germline V gene lookup returns CDR1 SNHLY and CDR2 FYNNEI. V was cut by 6 bases and J by 7 bases, with 9 bases left in between. This CDR3 has 11 residues. The CDR3 protein is CASRAQGGYTF. The CDR3 DNA reads as TGTGCCAGCAGGGCCCAGGGTGGCTACACCTTC.

This rearrangement joins TRBV6-1 to TRBJ1-2; the match to TRBD1 covers 9 bases. This CDR3 has 15 residues. V dropped 3 bases and J dropped 8; count of bases not matched to a gene: 10. Germline CDR1 is MNHNS and CDR2 is SASEGT. CDR3 protein: CASSDAPQGARGYTF. DNA of the CDR3: TGTGCCAGCAGTGATGCACCACAGGGGGCGCGAGGCTACACCTTC.

The chain recombines TRBV28 with TRBJ2-6; D perhaps matches TRBD2 (6 bases). The germline CDR1 and CDR2 sequences are MDHEN and SYDVKM. The CDR3 sequence is 17 residues long. V lost 7 bases, J lost 2 bases, and 18 bases lay in between. The CDR3 DNA follows: TGTGCCAGCACTTCACCCGGGGGTCGGGCTGGGGCCAACGTCCTGACTTTC. It translates to CASTSPGGRAGANVLTF.

This clone has more than one count but fewer than ten. Other DNA variants within this sample encode the same CDR3. The chain uses TRBV9 and TRBJ1-6; 7 positions agree with TRBD1. CDR3 length: 14 amino acids. Per germline, CDR1 SGDLS and CDR2 YYNGEE. Trimming took 2 bases from V and 8 from J; bases not matched to a gene: 4. In DNA, the CDR3 is TGTGCCAGCAGCGTGGGACAGTTTGATTCACCCCTCCACTTT. Residues: CASSVGQFDSPLHF.

The chain uses TRBV7-4 and TRBJ1-3; D is unresolved. This CDR3 region has 13 residues. Germline CDR1 SGHVT, CDR2 SQSDAQ. V was trimmed by 5 bases and J by 3 bases, leaving 8 bases between them. The CDR3 sequence: CASSRVYGNTIYF. The DNA of the CDR3 is TGTGCCAGCAGCAGAGTTTATGGAAACACCATATATTTT.

This rearrangement joins TRBV5-4 to TRBJ2-5; 8 bases fit TRBD1. CDR1 is SGHNT and CDR2 is YYREEE in the germline V gene (reference sequence). The J segment lost 9 bases and the V segment lost 1 base, leaving 8 bases of the junction unmatched. CDR3 length: 14 residues. CDR3 protein: CASSLRDRTRPQYF. The CDR3 DNA reads as TGTGCCAGCAGCTTGAGGGACAGGACCCGTCCCCAGTACTTC. Drawing the rest from reference TRBV5-4 and TRBJ2-5, the complete variable domain is ETGVTQSPTHLIKTRGQQVTLRCSSQSGHNTVSWYQQALGQGPQFIFQYYREEENGRGNFPPRFSGLQFPNYSSELNVNALELDDSALYLCASSLRDRTRPQYFGPGTRLLVL.

The chain links TRBV6-1 to TRBJ1-5; D is uncertain. The CDR3 consists of 13 residues. Per germline, CDR1 MNHNS and CDR2 SASEGT. Trimming took off 4 bases at V and 4 bases at J, with 8 bases between the two ends. CDR3 loop: CASSGGVNQPQHF. CDR3 bases: TGTGCCAGCAGTGGGGGAGTTAATCAGCCCCAGCATTTT.

The rearrangement joins TRBV28 to TRBJ1-2, with 9 bases identical to TRBD1. Germline-derived CDR1 and CDR2 are MDHEN and SYDVKM. The ends lost 3 bases at V and 1 base at J; junction bases unmatched: 3. This CDR3 contains 15 residues. The CDR3 region is CASSFRGQGNYGYTF. In DNA form, the CDR3 reads TGTGCCAGCAGTTTCAGGGGACAGGGTAACTATGGCTACACCTTC.

This chain links TRBV4-3 with TRBJ1-3, with D unresolved. Between the trimmed V and J ends, which lost 0 bases and 2 bases, there was a span of 8 bases. CDR1 and CDR2 from the germline V gene are LGHNA and YSLEER. The CDR3 totals 15 residues. CDR3 protein: CASSQDNRAGNTIYF. The CDR3 nucleotides read TGCGCCAGCAGCCAAGATAACCGGGCTGGAAACACCATATATTTT.

J is TRBJ1-1 and V is TRBV2; D is perhaps TRBD1 (5 bases). Germline CDR1 reads SNHLY; CDR2 reads FYNNEI. V was shortened by 6 bases and J by 3 bases, with 17 bases between the two germline ends. CDR3 size: 15 residues. The CDR3: CASSDGPRQYTEAFF. Written as DNA, the CDR3 is TGTGCCAGCAGCGATGGGCCGAGACAGTACACTGAAGCTTTCTTT. Filled out from reference TRBV2 and TRBJ1-1, the complete variable domain reads EPEVTQTPSHQVTQMGQEVILRCVPISNHLYFYWYRQILGQKVEFLVSFYNNEISEKSEIFDDQFSVERPDGSNFTLKIRSTKLEDSAMYFCASSDGPRQYTEAFFGQGTRLTVV.

The rearrangement joins TRBV6-5 to TRBJ1-1; D remains ambiguous. V lost 10 bases and J lost 0, with 12 bases in between. This CDR3 is 13 amino acids long. CDR1 is MNHEY, CDR2 SVGAGI, per germline. DNA of the CDR3: TGTGCCACCGGGGAACATTTGAACACTGAAGCTTTCTTT. Amino acid sequence: CATGEHLNTEAFF.

The genes are TRBV7-9 and TRBJ2-7; 9 bases line up with TRBD1. The CDR3 runs to 13 residues. Germline loops: CDR1 SEHNR, CDR2 FQNEAQ (reference sequence). V shed 5 bases and J 7 bases; nucleotides not matched to a gene: 6. The CDR3 is CASSETGGWEQYV. CDR3 in DNA: TGTGCCAGCAGCGAGACAGGGGGGTGGGAGCAGTACGTC.

This clone was seen a few times. The rearrangement uses TRBV5-5 and TRBJ1-1; D is unresolved. V dropped 0 bases and J dropped 5 bases, with 14 bases sitting between them. There are 15 residues in the CDR3. Germline V gene sequence: CDR1 SGHKS, CDR2 YYEKEE (reference sequence). The CDR3 is CASSLAYPVWTEAFF. CDR3 in DNA: TGTGCCAGCAGCTTGGCCTACCCCGTATGGACTGAAGCTTTCTTT. The full variable domain, in which reference TRBV5-5 and TRBJ1-1 provide the parts outside the CDR3, is DAGVTQSPTHLIKTRGQQVTLRCSPISGHKSVSWYQQVLGQGPQFIFQYYEKEERGRGNFPDRFSARQFPNYSSELNVNALLLGDSALYLCASSLAYPVWTEAFFGQGTRLTVV.

The chain combines TRBV5-6 with TRBJ1-6, with TRBD1 matching 8 bases. Germline values: CDR1 SGHDT, CDR2 YYEEEE. The V segment lost 4 bases and the J segment 5 bases; nucleotides outside the gene matches: 5. The CDR3 totals 15 residues. The DNA for the CDR3 is TGTGCCAGCAGCGGGCGACAGGGGAATAATTCACCCCTCCACTTT. This gives the protein CASSGRQGNNSPLHF.

This clone showed up just once. The V gene is TRBV19, the J gene TRBJ1-5; 8 bases align to TRBD1. The V gene end was trimmed by 6 bases and the J gene end by 2 bases; junction bases not matched to a gene: 6. CDR1 LNHDA and CDR2 SQIVND come from the germline V gene (reference sequence). This CDR3 is 15 amino acids long. The DNA of the CDR3 is TGTGCCAGTAGCCAGACAGGGGTTGGCAATCAGCCCCAGCATTTT. It translates to CASSQTGVGNQPQHF. Together with reference TRBV19 and TRBJ1-5, the CDR3 gives the full variable domain: DGGITQSPKYLFRKEGQNVTLSCEQNLNHDAMYWYRQDPGQGLRLIYYSQIVNDFQKGDIAEGYSVSREKKESFPLTVTSAQKNPTAFYLCASSQTGVGNQPQHFGDGTRLSIL.

The V call is TRBV19, the J call TRBJ1-2; 9 nucleotides match TRBD1. CDR1 and CDR2 from the germline V gene are LNHDA and SQIVND (reference sequence). Unmatched junction bases numbered 12, after V lost 3 bases and J lost 4 bases. This CDR3 region has 17 residues. This chain's CDR3 is CASSMGDRVWAGYGYTF. Here the CDR3 DNA reads TGTGCCAGTAGTATGGGGGACAGGGTTTGGGCCGGCTATGGCTACACCTTC.

J is TRBJ1-1 and V is TRBV5-4; D ambiguous. The CDR3 runs to 14 residues. V shed 2 bases and J shed 0 bases, with 8 bases lying between them. Germline-derived CDR1 and CDR2 are SGHNT and YYREEE (reference sequence). Here the CDR3 DNA reads TGTGCCAGCAGCTTACCATCTATGAACACTGAAGCTTTCTTT. Its protein product is CASSLPSMNTEAFF.

The CDR3: CASSPITLPGPGNTIYF. Here the CDR3 DNA reads TGTGCCAGCTCACCAATCACCCTCCCCGGTCCTGGAAACACCATATATTTT. The J gene is TRBJ1-3, the V gene TRBV18; no firm D call. Trimming left V 2 bases short and J 2 bases short, with 16 bases between. Germline V gene lookup returns CDR1 KGHSH and CDR2 LQKENI. The CDR3 sequence is 17 residues long.

In nucleotides, the CDR3 is TGTGCCAGCAGCTTGGTGGCTAGCGGGACGAAAGATACGCAGTATTTT. Translating gives CASSLVASGTKDTQYF. The genes are TRBV5-5 and TRBJ2-3; 9 bases map to TRBD2. The germline V gene encodes CDR1 SGHKS and CDR2 YYEKEE (reference sequence). The CDR3 loop spans 16 amino acids. V gave up 0 bases and J gave up 5 bases; unmatched junction bases: 7. The full variable domain, in which reference TRBV5-5 and TRBJ2-3 provide the parts outside the CDR3, is DAGVTQSPTHLIKTRGQQVTLRCSPISGHKSVSWYQQVLGQGPQFIFQYYEKEERGRGNFPDRFSARQFPNYSSELNVNALLLGDSALYLCASSLVASGTKDTQYFGPGTRLTVL.

The chain carries TRBV6-1 and TRBJ2-4, with a tentative D call TRBD2 (5 bases). The CDR3 is 14 residues long. The V gene's germline CDR1 is MNHNS and CDR2 SASEGT. Trimming took 0 bases from V and 6 from J, leaving 9 bases between them. This CDR3 reads CASSEASGLNIQYF. The DNA of the CDR3 is TGTGCCAGCAGTGAAGCGTCGGGGTTAAACATTCAGTACTTC.

This chain links TRBV4-1 with TRBJ2-1, with 9 bases aligning to TRBD2. CDR3 length: 15 residues. V lost 3 bases to trimming and J lost 9 bases; unmatched junction nucleotides: 9. Looked up from germline, CDR1 is MGHRA and CDR2 is YSYEKL. DNA of the CDR3: TGCGCCAGCAGCCAGTCTAGCGGGGCCCTAGGTGAGCAGTTCTTC. Its protein is CASSQSSGALGEQFF.

This chain links TRBV25-1 with TRBJ1-1, with 7 nucleotides matching TRBD1. CDR1 is MGHDK and CDR2 is SYGVNS in the germline V gene. This CDR3 region has 14 residues. J gave up 6 bases and V 3 bases, and 7 bases lay outside the gene matches. The DNA for the CDR3 is TGTGCCAGCAGTGATCTTCGACAGGGCTCTGAAGCTTTCTTT. Its protein is CASSDLRQGSEAFF.

CDR3 sequence reads: CASSSGTSGRANEQYV. Written as DNA, the CDR3 is TGTGCCAGCAGCTCCGGGACTAGCGGGAGGGCCAACGAGCAGTACGTC. V gene TRBV5-4 combines with J gene TRBJ2-7, with TRBD2 matching over 16 bases. The CDR3 runs 16 residues. The junction had 5 bases not matched to a gene; V was cut back by 3 bases and J by 5 bases. CDR1 is SGHNT, CDR2 YYREEE, per germline (reference sequence).

The chain uses TRBV18 and TRBJ1-2; D ambiguous. The CDR3 length is 13 residues. Trimming pared 3 bases from V and 2 bases from J, leaving 7 bases between. The germline V gene has CDR1 KGHSH and CDR2 LQKENI. CDR3 sequence: CASSPGQNYGYTF. The CDR3 DNA follows: TGTGCCAGCTCACCGGGCCAGAACTATGGCTACACCTTC.